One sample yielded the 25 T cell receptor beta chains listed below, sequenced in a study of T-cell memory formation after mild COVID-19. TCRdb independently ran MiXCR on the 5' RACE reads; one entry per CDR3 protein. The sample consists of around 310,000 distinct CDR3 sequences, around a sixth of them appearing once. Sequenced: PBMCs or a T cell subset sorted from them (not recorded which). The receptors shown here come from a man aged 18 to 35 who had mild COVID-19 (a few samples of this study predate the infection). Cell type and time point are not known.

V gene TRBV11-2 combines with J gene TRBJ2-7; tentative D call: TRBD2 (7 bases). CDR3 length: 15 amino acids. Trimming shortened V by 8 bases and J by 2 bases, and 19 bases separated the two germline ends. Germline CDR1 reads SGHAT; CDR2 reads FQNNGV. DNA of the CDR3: TGTGCCAGCGGGGGGGCAGGCAGACATACCTACGAGCAGTACTTC. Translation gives CASGGAGRHTYEQYF.

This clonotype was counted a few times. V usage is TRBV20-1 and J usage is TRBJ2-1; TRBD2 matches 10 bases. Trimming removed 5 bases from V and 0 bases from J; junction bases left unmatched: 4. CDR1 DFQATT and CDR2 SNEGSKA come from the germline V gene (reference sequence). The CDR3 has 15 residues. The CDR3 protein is CSADSGGSSYNEQFF. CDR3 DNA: TGCAGTGCTGATAGCGGGGGGAGCTCCTACAATGAGCAGTTCTTC.

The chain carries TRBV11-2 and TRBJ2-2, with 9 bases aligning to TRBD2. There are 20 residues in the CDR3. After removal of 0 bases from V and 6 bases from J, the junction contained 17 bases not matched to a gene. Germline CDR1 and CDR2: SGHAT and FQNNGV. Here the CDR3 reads CASSLDGWDPKRGAAGELFF. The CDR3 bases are TGTGCCAGCAGCTTAGACGGCTGGGATCCTAAGCGGGGGGCCGCCGGGGAGCTGTTTTTT.

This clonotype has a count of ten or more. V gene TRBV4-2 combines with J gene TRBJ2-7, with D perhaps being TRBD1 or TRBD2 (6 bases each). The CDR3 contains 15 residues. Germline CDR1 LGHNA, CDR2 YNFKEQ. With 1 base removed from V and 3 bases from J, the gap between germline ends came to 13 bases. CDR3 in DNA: TGTGCCAGCAGCCAAGGCGGGACACCTAACTACGAGCAGTACTTC. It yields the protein CASSQGGTPNYEQYF.

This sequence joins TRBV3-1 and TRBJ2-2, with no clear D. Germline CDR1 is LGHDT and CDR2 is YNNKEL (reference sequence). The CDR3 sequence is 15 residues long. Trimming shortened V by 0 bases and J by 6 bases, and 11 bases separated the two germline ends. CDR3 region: CASSQDWGIPGELFF. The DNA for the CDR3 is TGTGCCAGCAGCCAAGATTGGGGTATTCCCGGGGAGCTGTTTTTT.

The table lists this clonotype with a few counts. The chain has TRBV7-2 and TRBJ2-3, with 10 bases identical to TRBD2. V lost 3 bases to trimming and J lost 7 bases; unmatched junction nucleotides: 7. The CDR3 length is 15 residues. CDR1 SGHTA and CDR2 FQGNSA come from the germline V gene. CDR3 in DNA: TGTGCCAGCAGCTTCAGCGGGGGGGCCGGTAATACGCAGTATTTT. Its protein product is CASSFSGGAGNTQYF.

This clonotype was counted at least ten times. This CDR3 is CASSLDYYQPQHF. For the CDR3, the DNA is TGCGCCAGCAGCTTGGATTATTATCAGCCCCAGCATTTT. The chain links TRBV5-1 to TRBJ1-5; the D is unclear. V dropped 0 bases and J dropped 5 bases, with 6 bases sitting between them. This CDR3 is 13 amino acids long. Germline loops: CDR1 SGHRS, CDR2 YFSETQ.

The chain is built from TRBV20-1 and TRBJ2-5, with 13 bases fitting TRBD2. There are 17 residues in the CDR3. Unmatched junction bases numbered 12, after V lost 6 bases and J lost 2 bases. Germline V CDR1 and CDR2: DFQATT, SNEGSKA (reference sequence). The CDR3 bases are TGCAGTGCCACGGGCCGGACTAGCGGGGGATGGCAAGAGACCCAGTACTTC. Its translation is CSATGRTSGGWQETQYF.

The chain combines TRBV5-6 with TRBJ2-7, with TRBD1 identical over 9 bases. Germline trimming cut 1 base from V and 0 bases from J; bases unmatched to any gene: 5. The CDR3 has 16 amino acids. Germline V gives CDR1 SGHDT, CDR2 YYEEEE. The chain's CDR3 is CASSLPGTGSSYEQYV. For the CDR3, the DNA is TGTGCCAGCAGCTTGCCTGGGACAGGGAGCTCCTACGAGCAGTACGTC.

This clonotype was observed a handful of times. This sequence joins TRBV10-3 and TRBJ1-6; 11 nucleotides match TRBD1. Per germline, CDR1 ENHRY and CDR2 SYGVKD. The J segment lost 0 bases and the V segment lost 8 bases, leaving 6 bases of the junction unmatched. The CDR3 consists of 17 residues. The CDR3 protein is CAIGRTGGLSYNSPLHF. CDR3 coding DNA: TGTGCCATCGGGCGGACAGGGGGCCTCTCCTATAATTCACCCCTCCACTTT.

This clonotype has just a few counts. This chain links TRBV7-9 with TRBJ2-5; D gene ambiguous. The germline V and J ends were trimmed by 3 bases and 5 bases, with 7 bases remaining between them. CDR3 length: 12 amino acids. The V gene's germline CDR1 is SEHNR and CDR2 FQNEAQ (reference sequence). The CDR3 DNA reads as TGTGCCAGCAGCTTCGGGCCCGAGACCCAGTACTTC. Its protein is CASSFGPETQYF.

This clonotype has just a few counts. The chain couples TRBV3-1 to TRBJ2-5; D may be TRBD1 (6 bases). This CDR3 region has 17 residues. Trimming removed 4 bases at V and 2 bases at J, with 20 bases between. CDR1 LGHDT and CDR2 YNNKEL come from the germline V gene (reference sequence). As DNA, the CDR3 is TGTGCCAGCAGCCCCAGACGCAGGGGCGGTCCGCAAGAGACCCAGTACTTC. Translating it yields CASSPRRRGGPQETQYF.

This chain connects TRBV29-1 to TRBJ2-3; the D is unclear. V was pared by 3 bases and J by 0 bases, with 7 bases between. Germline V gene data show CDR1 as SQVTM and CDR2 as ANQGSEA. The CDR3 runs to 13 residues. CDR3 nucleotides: TGCAGCGTTGAGAGTTACAGCACAGATACGCAGTATTTT. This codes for CSVESYSTDTQYF.

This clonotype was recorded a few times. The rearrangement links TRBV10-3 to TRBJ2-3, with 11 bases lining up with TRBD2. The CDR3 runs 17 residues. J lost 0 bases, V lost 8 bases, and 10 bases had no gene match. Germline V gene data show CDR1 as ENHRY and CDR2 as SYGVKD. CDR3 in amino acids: CAIAPSGGRNSTDTQYF. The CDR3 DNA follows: TGTGCCATCGCGCCTAGCGGGGGGCGGAATAGCACAGATACGCAGTATTTT.

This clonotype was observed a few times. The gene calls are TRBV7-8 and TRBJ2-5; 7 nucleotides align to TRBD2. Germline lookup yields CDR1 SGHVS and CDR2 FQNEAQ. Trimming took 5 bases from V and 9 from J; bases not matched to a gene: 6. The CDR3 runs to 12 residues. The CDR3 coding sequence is TGTGCCAGCAGCCTGGGACTAAATCCCCAGTACTTC. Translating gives CASSLGLNPQYF.

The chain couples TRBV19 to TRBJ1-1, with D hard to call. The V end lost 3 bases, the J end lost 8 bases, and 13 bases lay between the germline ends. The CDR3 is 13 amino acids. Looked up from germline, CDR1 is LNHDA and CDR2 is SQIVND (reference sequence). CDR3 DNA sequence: TGTGCCAGTAGTATCAGGTCGGGCATCGAAGCTTTCTTT. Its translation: CASSIRSGIEAFF. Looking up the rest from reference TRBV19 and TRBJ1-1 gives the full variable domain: DGGITQSPKYLFRKEGQNVTLSCEQNLNHDAMYWYRQDPGQGLRLIYYSQIVNDFQKGDIAEGYSVSREKKESFPLTVTSAQKNPTAFYLCASSIRSGIEAFFGQGTRLTVV.

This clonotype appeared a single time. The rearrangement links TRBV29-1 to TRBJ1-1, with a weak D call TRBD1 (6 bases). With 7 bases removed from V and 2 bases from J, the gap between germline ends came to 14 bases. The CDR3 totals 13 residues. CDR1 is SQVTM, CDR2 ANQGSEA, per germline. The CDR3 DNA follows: TGCAGCGCCCTGAGGGGGGGCAACACTGAAGCTTTCTTT. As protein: CSALRGGNTEAFF.

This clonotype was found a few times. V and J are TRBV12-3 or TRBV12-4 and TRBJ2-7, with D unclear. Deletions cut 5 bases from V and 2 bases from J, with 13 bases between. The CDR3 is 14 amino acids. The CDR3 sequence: CASSRPEVPYEQYV. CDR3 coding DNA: TGTGCCAGCAGTCGACCTGAAGTTCCCTACGAGCAGTACGTC.

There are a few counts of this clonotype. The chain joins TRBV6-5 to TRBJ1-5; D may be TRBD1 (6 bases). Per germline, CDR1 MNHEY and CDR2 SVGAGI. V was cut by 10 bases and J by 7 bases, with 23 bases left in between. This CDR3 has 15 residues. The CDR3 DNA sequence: TGTGCCATACAAAATCCGGACAGTCGGGTACAGCCCCAGCATTTT. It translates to CAIQNPDSRVQPQHF.

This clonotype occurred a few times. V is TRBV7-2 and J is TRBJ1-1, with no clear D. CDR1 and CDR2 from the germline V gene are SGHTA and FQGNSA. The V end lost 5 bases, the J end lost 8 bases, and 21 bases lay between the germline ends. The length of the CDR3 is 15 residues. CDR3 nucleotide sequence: TGTGCCAGCAGCGCCCAGACCGAAAGAGGGTCAGAAGCTTTCTTT. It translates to CASSAQTERGSEAFF.

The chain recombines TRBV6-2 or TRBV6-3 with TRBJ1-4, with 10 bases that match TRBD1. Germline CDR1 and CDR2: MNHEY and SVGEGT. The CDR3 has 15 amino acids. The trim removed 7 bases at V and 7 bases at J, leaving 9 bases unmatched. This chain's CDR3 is CASNDRQGAGEKLFF. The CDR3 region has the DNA TGTGCCAGCAACGATCGACAGGGGGCAGGTGAAAAACTGTTTTTT.

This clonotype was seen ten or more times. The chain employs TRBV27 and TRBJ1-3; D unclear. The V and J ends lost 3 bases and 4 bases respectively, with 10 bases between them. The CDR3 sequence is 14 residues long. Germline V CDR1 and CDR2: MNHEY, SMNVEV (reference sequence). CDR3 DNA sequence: TGTGCCAGCAGTTTTGGCAGATGGGGAAACACCATATATTTT. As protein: CASSFGRWGNTIYF.

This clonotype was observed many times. CDR3 bases: TGTGCCAGCTCCCTACCACGAGGACGGAGCTCCTACGAGCAGTACTTC. It yields the protein CASSLPRGRSSYEQYF. The J gene is TRBJ2-7, the V gene TRBV18, with D unresolved. Germline loops: CDR1 KGHSH, CDR2 LQKENI. Trimming left V 6 bases short and J 0 bases short, with 18 bases between. The CDR3 covers 16 residues.

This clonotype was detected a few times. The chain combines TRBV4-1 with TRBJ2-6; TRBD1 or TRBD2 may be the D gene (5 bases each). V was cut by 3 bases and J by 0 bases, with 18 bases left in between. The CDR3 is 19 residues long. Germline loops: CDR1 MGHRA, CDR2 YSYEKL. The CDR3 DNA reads TGCGCCAGCAGCCAGGACCTGGGACGCCTATCCTCTGGGGCCAACGTCCTGACTTTC. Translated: CASSQDLGRLSSGANVLTF.

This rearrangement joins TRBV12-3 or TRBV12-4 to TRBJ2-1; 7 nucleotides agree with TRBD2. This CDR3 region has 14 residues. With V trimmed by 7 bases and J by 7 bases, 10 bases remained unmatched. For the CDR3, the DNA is TGTGCCAGCAATGCTGGCGGGGGAGGAAATGAGCAGTTCTTC. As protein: CASNAGGGGNEQFF.